Following are 21 T cell receptor beta chains from one sample sequenced in a study of OX40 agonist ivuxolimab in advanced cancers. This table comes from immunoSEQ multiplex PCR, and its TCRdb copy is limited to in-frame clones, with some not included. Of tens of thousands of clones listed, approximately 89% were seen once; the top ten hold around 0.78%. The sample was CD4+ or CD8+ T cells sorted from blood, taken in a trial of the OX40 agonist ivuxolimab. The receptors come from an adult with an advanced solid tumor such as melanoma, head and neck, liver or kidney cancer.

This sequence joins TRBV10-2 and TRBJ2-7; D call uncertain. The CDR3 consists of 13 residues. Germline V gene data show CDR1 as WSHSY and CDR2 as SAAADI. Trimming cost V 6 bases and J 0 bases, with 9 bases left between them. CDR3 protein: CASRLDRSYEQYF. The CDR3 region has the DNA TGCGCCAGCAGGTTGGACCGCTCCTACGAGCAGTACTTC.

The chain joins TRBV18 to TRBJ2-2; 8 bases match TRBD2. V lost 2 bases to trimming and J lost 4 bases; unmatched junction nucleotides: 9. Per the germline V gene, CDR1 is KGHSH and CDR2 is LQKENI. CDR3 length equals 17 residues. The CDR3 spells CASSPFGSGGSTGELFF. DNA for the CDR3: TGTGCCAGCTCACCATTTGGGAGCGGGGGATCCACCGGGGAGCTGTTTTTT.

The chain recombines TRBV9 with TRBJ2-1; TRBD2 matches 11 bases. Germline CDR1 SGDLS, CDR2 YYNGEE. CDR3 size: 16 residues. V trimming: 0 bases; J trimming: 10 bases; junction bases outside the gene matches: 9. The CDR3 loop is CASSVEGTSGVLEQFF. In nucleotides, the CDR3 is TGTGCCAGCAGCGTAGAAGGGACTAGCGGTGTTCTAGAGCAGTTCTTC.

V gene TRBV27 combines with J gene TRBJ1-5, with D possibly being TRBD1 (6 bases). The V end was cut by 6 bases, the J end by 3 bases, with 18 bases between. Germline V gene lookup returns CDR1 MNHEY and CDR2 SMNVEV (reference sequence). This CDR3 is 16 amino acids long. The DNA for the CDR3 is TGTGCCAGCAGGGTAGGGGGGCCCCAGCTCAATCAGCCCCAGCATTTT. Amino acid sequence: CASRVGGPQLNQPQHF.

The chain recombines TRBV5-1 with TRBJ2-3; D remains ambiguous. Trimming removed 2 bases from V and 15 bases from J, with 13 bases in between. This CDR3 comprises 11 residues. Germline V gives CDR1 SGHRS, CDR2 YFSETQ. The CDR3 here is CASSLLNRVYF. For the CDR3, the DNA is TGCGCCAGCAGCTTACTAAACCGAGTATATTTT.

In its sample, this clone was seen once. The chain has TRBV7-2 and TRBJ1-2, with a possible D match to TRBD1 (6 bases). CDR3 length equals 13 residues. Germline loops: CDR1 SGHTA, CDR2 FQGNSA. V lost 3 bases and J 7 bases, leaving 12 bases between the germline ends. CDR3: CASSFRQDLGYTF. CDR3 DNA sequence: TGTGCCAGCAGCTTCAGACAGGACCTTGGCTACACCTTC. Based on the CDR3 plus reference TRBV7-2 and TRBJ1-2, the full variable domain is GAGVSQSPSNKVTEKGKDVELRCDPISGHTALYWYRQSLGQGLEFLIYFQGNSAPDKSGLPSDRFSAERTGGSVSTLTIQRTQQEDSAVYLCASSFRQDLGYTFGSGTRLTVV.

This clone appeared a single time. V and J are TRBV29-1 and TRBJ2-7, with D possibly matching TRBD2 (6 bases). With 4 bases removed from V and 5 bases from J, the gap between germline ends came to 9 bases. CDR1 SQVTM and CDR2 ANQGSEA come from the germline V gene. This CDR3 spans 11 amino acids. In nucleotides, the CDR3 is TGCAGCGTTGGTGGGGGGAACGAGCAGTACTTC. It yields the protein CSVGGGNEQYF.

This clone came up once. The chain carries TRBV6-1 and TRBJ1-2; D is possibly TRBD1 (6 bases). Germline V gene data show CDR1 as MNHNS and CDR2 as SASEGT. Trimming removed 4 bases at V and 4 bases at J, with 13 bases between. This CDR3 has 14 residues. In DNA, the CDR3 is TGTGCCAGCAGTGTCCCGGTGACAGGCTATGGCTACACCTTC. It is translated as CASSVPVTGYGYTF.

The gene calls are TRBV27 and TRBJ2-7; D might be TRBD2 (6 bases). The V and J ends lost 6 bases and 12 bases respectively, with 27 bases between them. The length of the CDR3 is 15 residues. Germline CDR1 reads MNHEY; CDR2 reads SMNVEV (reference sequence). CDR3: CASRQGPGRGTPLYF. The CDR3 coding sequence is TGTGCCAGCAGACAAGGACCCGGTCGGGGGACCCCCCTGTACTTC.

This clone was found once. The CDR3 sequence: CASSPGLPQGANVLTF. Here the CDR3 DNA reads TGCGCCAGCAGCCCTGGACTGCCCCAGGGGGCCAACGTCCTGACTTTC. V gene TRBV4-3 combines with J gene TRBJ2-6, with a weak D call TRBD2 (5 bases). The germline V gene has CDR1 LGHNA and CDR2 YSLEER. Trimming shortened V by 4 bases and J by 4 bases, and 14 bases separated the two germline ends. The CDR3 consists of 16 residues.

V gene TRBV29-1 combines with J gene TRBJ1-1, with 8 bases lining up with TRBD1. CDR3 length equals 13 residues. The V gene end was trimmed by 6 bases and the J gene end by 0 bases; junction bases not matched to a gene: 3. CDR1 SQVTM and CDR2 ANQGSEA come from the germline V gene. The CDR3 DNA follows: TGCAGCGTCCGACAGGGGCTGAACACTGAAGCTTTCTTT. This gives the protein CSVRQGLNTEAFF. The variable domain in full, with the rest retrieved from reference TRBV29-1 and TRBJ1-1, is SAVISQKPSRDICQRGTSLTIQCQVDSQVTMMFWYRQQPGQSLTLIATANQGSEATYESGFVIDKFPISRPNLTFSTLTVSNMSPEDSSIYLCSVRQGLNTEAFFGQGTRLTVV.

The chain joins TRBV6-6 to TRBJ1-6, with D unclear. The ends were cut back, 0 bases at V and 4 bases at J, with 4 bases in the middle. Germline values: CDR1 MNHNY, CDR2 SVGAGI (reference sequence). This CDR3 is built from 14 residues. The CDR3 reads CASSYSQYNSPLHF. CDR3 in DNA: TGTGCCAGCAGTTACTCGCAGTATAATTCACCCCTCCACTTT.

V gene TRBV4-2 combines with J gene TRBJ2-2, with TRBD1 matching 9 bases. The CDR3 extends over 16 amino acids. Losses at the gene ends were 4 bases for V and 3 bases for J; bases not matched to a gene: 6. Germline CDR1 LGHNA, CDR2 YNFKEQ. CDR3 bases: TGTGCCAGCAGCCCCCGGGACAGGGTCGACACCGGGGAGCTGTTTTTT. Amino acid sequence: CASSPRDRVDTGELFF.

The V gene is TRBV5-4, the J gene TRBJ2-3; D is ambiguous. V lost 2 bases and J 5 bases, leaving 3 bases between the germline ends. This CDR3 region has 11 residues. Per the germline V gene, CDR1 is SGHNT and CDR2 is YYREEE (reference sequence). CDR3 bases: TGTGCCAGCAGCTTTGTAGATACGCAGTATTTT. Protein sequence: CASSFVDTQYF.

This clone was detected a few times. The CDR3 region has the DNA TGTGCCAGCAGTTACTTTTCCGGGACAGGGGAAAAACTGTTTTTT. Translation gives CASSYFSGTGEKLFF. The V gene is TRBV6-5, the J gene TRBJ1-4; 9 positions agree with TRBD1. Trimming took 1 base from V and 8 from J; bases not matched to a gene: 5. CDR3 size: 15 residues. Germline V gives CDR1 MNHEY, CDR2 SVGAGI.

This chain links TRBV6-5 with TRBJ2-7; the match to TRBD1 covers 7 bases. Germline CDR1 MNHEY, CDR2 SVGAGI. J gave up 3 bases and V 5 bases, and 7 bases lay outside the gene matches. The CDR3 runs 14 residues. DNA for the CDR3: TGTGCCAGCAGTCCGGACAGGAGGTACTACGAGCAGTACTTC. Translating gives CASSPDRRYYEQYF.

The rearrangement joins TRBV30 to TRBJ2-7, with 7 nucleotides matching TRBD1. Germline lookup yields CDR1 GTSNPN and CDR2 SVGIG (reference sequence). The CDR3 is made up of 14 amino acids. With V trimmed by 4 bases and J by 0 bases, 6 bases remained unmatched. The CDR3 region has the DNA TGTGCCTGGATTCGGACAGGAATCTCCTACGAGCAGTACTTC. This codes for CAWIRTGISYEQYF. Full variable domain (remainder filled in from reference TRBV30 and TRBJ2-7): SQTIHQWPATLVQPVGSPLSLECTVEGTSNPNLYWYRQAAGRGLQLLFYSVGIGQISSEVPQNLSASRPQDRQFILSSKKLLLSDSGFYLCAWIRTGISYEQYFGPGTRLTVT.

This clone was picked up a small number of times. The chain is built from TRBV2 and TRBJ1-2; TRBD1 might be the D (6 bases). CDR1 and CDR2 from the germline V gene are SNHLY and FYNNEI. The CDR3 spans 14 residues. V lost 8 bases, J lost 7 bases, and 20 bases lay in between. This CDR3 is CASCLDSWGGGYTF. The CDR3 coding sequence is TGTGCCAGCTGTTTGGACAGTTGGGGTGGTGGCTACACCTTC.

V is TRBV7-3 and J is TRBJ2-6; D not resolved. The CDR3 runs 14 residues. The germline CDR1 and CDR2 sequences are SGHTA and FQGTGA. V lost 1 base, J lost 2 bases, and 3 bases lay in between. The CDR3 nucleotides read TGTGCCAGCAGCTTAAACGCTGGGGCCAACGTCCTGACTTTC. This gives the protein CASSLNAGANVLTF.

J is TRBJ2-1 and V is TRBV6-1, with 8 nucleotides matching TRBD1. Trimming removed 4 bases from V and 10 bases from J; junction bases left unmatched: 6. Germline-derived CDR1 and CDR2 are MNHNS and SASEGT. The CDR3 is 13 amino acids. The CDR3 DNA reads as TGTGCCAGCAGTGGGACAGGGTGGCACGAGCAGTTCTTC. Translating it yields CASSGTGWHEQFF.

As DNA, the CDR3 is TGTGCCAGCAGCTTGTCCCCCCAGTCCAACAATGAGCAGTTCTTC. It is translated as CASSLSPQSNNEQFF. The chain employs TRBV11-3 and TRBJ2-1, with D unclear. This CDR3 spans 15 amino acids. V lost 3 bases, J lost 5 bases, and 14 bases lay in between. Germline CDR1 and CDR2: SGHNT and YENEEA.